Each of the 32 T cell receptor beta chains below was sequenced from the same sample in a study of graft-versus-host responses after intestinal transplantation. Repertoires were generated with immunoSEQ multiplex PCR, while TCRdb's copy carries only in-frame clones and drops some. In the table there are approximately 99,000 clones, around 91% of which are singletons. Antigen specificity for these receptors is unknown. The sequencing used unstimulated CD4+ T cells sorted from spleen or lymph node cells, collected before transplant. Every receptor here comes from a human donor who was the organ donor for an intestinal transplant.

The V and J genes are TRBV7-2 and TRBJ1-2; D uncertain. The CDR3 consists of 14 residues. Deletions cut 3 bases from V and 1 base from J, with 9 bases between. The germline CDR1 and CDR2 sequences are SGHTA and FQGNSA. The CDR3 DNA follows: TGTGCCAGCAGCTTCTGGCAGAATAACTATGGCTACACCTTC. Amino acids: CASSFWQNNYGYTF. Using reference TRBV7-2 and TRBJ1-2 for the parts outside the CDR3, the full variable domain is GAGVSQSPSNKVTEKGKDVELRCDPISGHTALYWYRQSLGQGLEFLIYFQGNSAPDKSGLPSDRFSAERTGGSVSTLTIQRTQQEDSAVYLCASSFWQNNYGYTFGSGTRLTVV.

V gene TRBV5-4 combines with J gene TRBJ1-4; D remains ambiguous. The length of the CDR3 is 16 residues. CDR1 SGHNT and CDR2 YYREEE come from the germline V gene (reference sequence). Trimming pared 1 base from V and 6 bases from J, leaving 16 bases between. The CDR3 is CASSLHLTGEDEKLFF. CDR3 nucleotide sequence: TGTGCCAGCAGCTTGCATCTTACCGGGGAGGATGAAAAACTGTTTTTT.

The V call is TRBV6-1, the J call TRBJ2-6; D gene uncertain. V was shortened by 6 bases and J by 0 bases, with 3 bases between the two germline ends. The CDR3 spans 13 residues. The germline CDR1 and CDR2 sequences are MNHNS and SASEGT. The DNA for the CDR3 is TGTGCCAGCAGACACTCTGGGGCCAACGTCCTGACTTTC. Amino acids: CASRHSGANVLTF.

V and J are TRBV7-2 and TRBJ1-2, with D possibly TRBD1 on 5 matching bases. Germline loops: CDR1 SGHTA, CDR2 FQGNSA. V was trimmed by 0 bases and J by 7 bases, leaving 9 bases between them. This CDR3 comprises 13 residues. CDR3: CASSLAHGGGYTF. CDR3 sequence (DNA): TGTGCCAGCAGCTTAGCGCACGGGGGTGGCTACACCTTC.

This clone was counted a single time. An end of the junction differs from the germline gene, which may be a read error. The chain combines TRBV30 with TRBJ2-3; 8 bases are a match to TRBD2. Germline V gene data show CDR1 as GTSNPN and CDR2 as SVGIG (reference sequence). This CDR3 comprises 15 residues. Here the CDR3 DNA reads TGTGCCTGGAGTGTGGTAGCGGGGATCACAGGTACGCAGTATTTT. It translates to CAWSVVAGITGTQYF.

The CDR3 protein is CASSQPSGQISTDTQYF. The CDR3 DNA follows: TGTGCCAGCAGCCAACCATCGGGACAGATTAGCACAGATACGCAGTATTTT. V usage is TRBV4-2 and J usage is TRBJ2-3, with 7 nucleotides matching TRBD1. There are 17 residues in the CDR3. Germline V gives CDR1 LGHNA, CDR2 YNFKEQ. V was clipped by 2 bases and J by 0 bases; unmatched bases: 8.

The genes are TRBV19 and TRBJ1-2; possibly TRBD1 for D (5 bases). This CDR3 has 17 amino acids. V was clipped by 6 bases and J by 2 bases, with 22 bases between them. Germline V gene sequence: CDR1 LNHDA, CDR2 SQIVND (reference sequence). CDR3 residues: CASSSVGGGNPNYGYTF. In nucleotides, the CDR3 is TGTGCCAGTAGCTCCGTCGGCGGGGGGAACCCAAACTATGGCTACACCTTC.

The V call is TRBV4-1, the J call TRBJ1-6; 8 nucleotides align to TRBD1. From germline, CDR1 is MGHRA and CDR2 YSYEKL. This CDR3 has 15 amino acids. The junction had 6 bases not matched to a gene; V was cut back by 4 bases and J by 7 bases. CDR3 coding DNA: TGCGCCAGCAGCCTCCAGGGGGCGAAGAATTCACCCCTCCACTTT. It codes for CASSLQGAKNSPLHF.

CDR3 residues: CASSQEGGRGTDTQYF. Written as DNA, the CDR3 is TGCGCCAGCAGCCAAGAGGGTGGGCGAGGCACAGATACGCAGTATTTT. V is TRBV4-1 and J is TRBJ2-3; D gene ambiguous. The length of the CDR3 is 16 residues. With 0 bases removed from V and 1 base from J, the gap between germline ends came to 11 bases. Germline V gives CDR1 MGHRA, CDR2 YSYEKL.

The rearrangement joins TRBV7-3 to TRBJ2-1; tentative D call: TRBD2 (6 bases). The V and J ends lost 0 bases and 6 bases respectively, with 6 bases between them. The CDR3 spans 13 residues. Germline V gene sequence: CDR1 SGHTA, CDR2 FQGTGA. This CDR3 reads CASSLTGGNEQFF. In DNA, the CDR3 is TGTGCCAGCAGCTTAACCGGGGGCAATGAGCAGTTCTTC.

This chain's CDR3 is CATSPNSGKSSYEQYF. The CDR3 nucleotides read TGTGCCACCTCACCTAATAGCGGGAAAAGCTCCTACGAGCAGTACTTC. The genes are TRBV12-1 and TRBJ2-7; the table's D call, TRBD2, has no DNA check behind it. TRBV12-1 is a known pseudogene. The CDR3 extends over 16 amino acids.

The chain couples TRBV4-2 to TRBJ1-1; D not resolved. The CDR3 sequence is 15 residues long. Germline CDR1 and CDR2: LGHNA and YNFKEQ. The V end lost 4 bases, the J end lost 1 base, and 13 bases lay between the germline ends. The CDR3 DNA sequence: TGTGCCAGCAGCCGCCCCCATTCGGGGAACACTGAAGCTTTCTTT. This translates into CASSRPHSGNTEAFF.

The rearrangement joins TRBV5-1 to TRBJ2-7; D may be TRBD2 (6 bases). V lost 0 bases to trimming and J lost 2 bases, with 9 bases between them. Germline V CDR1 and CDR2: SGHRS, YFSETQ. The CDR3 is 14 amino acids. This CDR3 is CASSLAGGAYEQYF. The CDR3 DNA is TGCGCCAGCAGCTTGGCCGGCGGGGCCTACGAGCAGTACTTC.

The J gene is TRBJ2-1, the V gene TRBV10-3; D is perhaps TRBD1 (6 bases). The germline CDR1 and CDR2 sequences are ENHRY and SYGVKD. V was cut by 7 bases and J by 10 bases, with 20 bases left in between. This CDR3 is 14 amino acids long. CDR3 sequence (DNA): TGTGCCATCAATTCTCAGGGGTCAGGAAGGGAGCAGTTCTTC. It yields the protein CAINSQGSGREQFF.

This sequence joins TRBV28 and TRBJ1-6; TRBD1 is a possible D gene (6 bases). The CDR3 has 17 amino acids. Germline CDR1 reads MDHEN; CDR2 reads SYDVKM. V was trimmed by 5 bases and J by 9 bases, leaving 23 bases between them. The CDR3 DNA reads as TGTGCCAGCAGTCCCCCCCTGCTTAGTCCCAGGGGTTCACCCCTCCACTTT. This translates into CASSPPLLSPRGSPLHF.

This chain joins TRBV20-1 and TRBJ2-1; D not certain. This CDR3 is 11 amino acids long. Trimming took off 5 bases at V and 0 bases at J, with 2 bases between the two ends. Germline CDR1 and CDR2: DFQATT and SNEGSKA (reference sequence). The CDR3 DNA follows: TGCAGTGCTCTCTCCTACAATGAGCAGTTCTTC. It translates to CSALSYNEQFF.

This chain uses TRBV7-3 with TRBJ1-1, with D possibly being TRBD1 (5 bases). The germline CDR1 and CDR2 sequences are SGHTA and FQGTGA. Between the trimmed V and J ends, which lost 8 bases and 2 bases, there was a span of 15 bases. The CDR3 runs 14 residues. The chain's CDR3 is CASSDGGRNTEAFF. The CDR3, as DNA: TGTGCCAGCTCCGACGGGGGTCGTAACACTGAAGCTTTCTTT.

This chain uses TRBV11-2 with TRBJ1-1; D is unclear. The CDR3 is 14 amino acids. Trimming shortened V by 2 bases and J by 1 base, and 8 bases separated the two germline ends. CDR1 is SGHAT and CDR2 is FQNNGV in the germline V gene. CDR3 residues: CASSLYAGNTEAFF. Here the CDR3 DNA reads TGTGCCAGCAGCTTATATGCAGGGAACACTGAAGCTTTCTTT.

This sequence joins TRBV5-1 and TRBJ1-2, with 9 bases matching TRBD1. The V segment lost 4 bases and the J segment 7 bases; nucleotides outside the gene matches: 23. The CDR3 has 19 amino acids. Germline values: CDR1 SGHRS, CDR2 YFSETQ. CDR3 coding DNA: TGCGCCAGCAGCCCCTCCCGGCCTCGGGGGACAGGGTTTGCGGGTGGCTACACCTTC. Its protein product is CASSPSRPRGTGFAGGYTF.

This sequence joins TRBV19 and TRBJ1-3; TRBD1 is a possible D gene (5 bases). The CDR3 consists of 13 residues. The V end was cut by 7 bases, the J end by 4 bases, with 11 bases between. Looked up from germline, CDR1 is LNHDA and CDR2 is SQIVND (reference sequence). CDR3 in DNA: TGTGCCAGTATCAGGGCTTACGGAAACACCATATATTTT. Protein sequence: CASIRAYGNTIYF.

A note on this clone: The junction does not match germline at one end; this may be a read error. The J gene is TRBJ2-7, the V gene TRBV7-2, with 10 bases matching TRBD2. The CDR3 is made up of 13 amino acids. The germline V gene has CDR1 SGHTA and CDR2 FQGNSA. CDR3 amino acids: CASSLDPLAGVTF. Here the CDR3 DNA reads TGTGCCAGCAGCTTAGACCCCCTAGCGGGGGTCACCTTC.

The rearrangement joins TRBV11-1 to TRBJ2-7, with TRBD1 matching 9 bases. V was pared by 4 bases and J by 4 bases, with 5 bases of the junction left unmatched. This CDR3 is 14 amino acids long. The V gene's germline CDR1 is SGHAT and CDR2 FQDESV (reference sequence). CDR3 in amino acids: CASSWGQGPYEQYF. CDR3 sequence (DNA): TGTGCCAGCAGCTGGGGACAGGGACCTTACGAGCAGTACTTC.

The chain recombines TRBV5-4 with TRBJ1-1; 8 nucleotides line up with TRBD1. The V gene end was trimmed by 0 bases and the J gene end by 5 bases; junction bases not matched to a gene: 3. This CDR3 spans 14 amino acids. Germline V lookup: CDR1 SGHNT, CDR2 YYREEE (reference sequence). In DNA form, the CDR3 reads TGTGCCAGCAGCTTGGATACAGGGGGAACTGAAGCTTTCTTT. This sequence encodes CASSLDTGGTEAFF.

The rearrangement uses TRBV6-5 and TRBJ2-5, with TRBD2 identical over 9 bases. Per germline, CDR1 MNHEY and CDR2 SVGAGI. This CDR3 region has 16 residues. Unmatched junction bases numbered 5, after V lost 2 bases and J lost 1 base. The CDR3 here is CASSYGGGVLQETQYF. The CDR3 DNA is TGTGCCAGCAGTTACGGCGGGGGGGTCCTCCAAGAGACCCAGTACTTC.

The chain links TRBV5-1 to TRBJ2-7; TRBD2 agrees at 8 bases. The CDR3 has 16 amino acids. The germline V gene encodes CDR1 SGHRS and CDR2 YFSETQ. J gave up 4 bases and V 3 bases, and 12 bases lay outside the gene matches. The CDR3 DNA reads TGCGCCAGCAGCTCCCCCGCGGGGGGCTCTATGTACGAGCAGTACTTC. Translating gives CASSSPAGGSMYEQYF.

CDR3 sequence reads: CASSPSAGETYNEQFF. In DNA, the CDR3 is TGTGCCAGCAGCCCCAGCGCGGGGGAAACCTACAATGAGCAGTTCTTC. V gene TRBV4-2 combines with J gene TRBJ2-1; 7 bases fit TRBD2. CDR3 size: 16 residues. Germline values: CDR1 LGHNA, CDR2 YNFKEQ. The V segment lost 4 bases and the J segment 2 bases; nucleotides outside the gene matches: 8.

V and J are TRBV7-6 and TRBJ2-7, with 10 nucleotides matching TRBD1. With V trimmed by 5 bases and J by 4 bases, 14 bases remained unmatched. This CDR3 comprises 17 residues. Germline V lookup: CDR1 SGHVS, CDR2 FNYEAQ. CDR3 region: CASSPPGTGANHYEQYF. The CDR3 coding sequence is TGTGCCAGCAGCCCCCCCGGGACAGGGGCGAACCATTACGAGCAGTACTTC.

The CDR3 region is CAISGGTGWNEQYF. The CDR3 DNA sequence: TGTGCCATCAGTGGTGGGACAGGGTGGAACGAGCAGTACTTC. The chain joins TRBV10-3 to TRBJ2-7; 9 nucleotides align to TRBD1. This CDR3 comprises 14 residues. With V trimmed by 4 bases and J by 5 bases, 6 bases remained unmatched. Germline values: CDR1 ENHRY, CDR2 SYGVKD.

This clone was seen a few times. Compared with germline, one end of the junction differs, possibly owing to a read error. This rearrangement joins TRBV10-1 to TRBJ1-1; 7 bases are a match to TRBD1. CDR3 length equals 11 residues. Germline V gene sequence: CDR1 WNHNN, CDR2 SYGVQD (reference sequence). The DNA for the CDR3 is TGCGCCAGCAGTGAAATGAGGGGGCTTATCTTT. Translation gives CASSEMRGLIF.

The chain has TRBV4-2 and TRBJ2-3; 13 positions agree with TRBD2. The CDR3 has 19 residues. The V and J ends lost 2 bases and 2 bases, in that order; junction bases with no gene match: 10. Looked up from germline, CDR1 is LGHNA and CDR2 is YNFKEQ. CDR3: CASSQPGLAGWRDTDTQYF. As DNA, the CDR3 is TGTGCCAGCAGCCAACCGGGACTAGCGGGGTGGAGGGACACAGATACGCAGTATTTT.

The genes are TRBV27 and TRBJ2-6; D not certain. V was shortened by 0 bases and J by 2 bases, with 11 bases between the two germline ends. The CDR3 length is 17 residues. Germline V gives CDR1 MNHEY, CDR2 SMNVEV (reference sequence). CDR3 in DNA: TGTGCCAGCAGTTTATCCCGGCCGACAACTGGGGCCAACGTCCTGACTTTC. Translating it yields CASSLSRPTTGANVLTF.

The rearrangement uses TRBV5-6 and TRBJ1-2; D is ambiguous. V lost 0 bases and J lost 0, with 12 bases in between. The CDR3 is 16 amino acids. Germline V CDR1 and CDR2: SGHDT, YYEEEE. The DNA of the CDR3 is TGTGCCAGCAGCTTGGGACGGATGACTTCTAACTATGGCTACACCTTC. It codes for CASSLGRMTSNYGYTF.